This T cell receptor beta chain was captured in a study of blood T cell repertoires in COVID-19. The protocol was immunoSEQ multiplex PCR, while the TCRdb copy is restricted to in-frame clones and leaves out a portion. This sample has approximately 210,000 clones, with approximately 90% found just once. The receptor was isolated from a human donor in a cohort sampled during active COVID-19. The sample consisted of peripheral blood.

DNA for the CDR3: TGTGCCTCAGCTAGATTAGACGCTAGCGGGAGTGACTCCTACAATGAGCAGTTCTTC. Its translation: CASARLDASGSDSYNEQFF. The chain joins TRBV4-2 to TRBJ2-1, with 10 bases that match TRBD2. The CDR3 has 19 residues. V dropped 11 bases and J dropped 0; count of bases not matched to a gene: 19. Germline assignment: CDR1 LGHNA and CDR2 YNFKEQ.